This record concerns one T cell receptor (beta chain) sequence. This record comes from a study of CD8 T cells in Susac syndrome. Germline lookup yields CDR1 SGHTA and CDR2 FQGNSA. The V gene end was trimmed by 3 bases and the J gene end by 0 bases; junction bases not matched to a gene: 5. This CDR3 comprises 16 residues. The T cells that were sequenced for TCR beta were CD8+ and CD4+ cells from blood. TEMRA cells were enriched by FACS, while CD8+ and CD4+ T cells were obtained through a negative isolation that was performed magnetically. An input of 0.5 to 1 ug of RNA was subjected to reverse transcription using random hexamers. The CDR3 of TCR beta was amplified by immunoSEQ multiplex PCR across 54 Vbeta and 13 Jbeta. TCRdb called the immunoSEQ multiplex PCR reads again in MiXCR, with one record for every CDR3 protein. The table records 69,000 or so distinct CDR3 sequences, approximately 95% of them present only once.

The chain is built from TRBV7-2 and TRBJ2-1; TRBD1 matches 7 bases. Sequencing was done on a sample of CD8+ T cells from PBMCs. This receptor was taken from a human donor in good health. CDR3 bases: TGTGCCAGCAGCTTGCTGGCAGGGGGCTCCTACAATGAGCAGTTCTTC. Translating gives CASSLLAGGSYNEQFF.